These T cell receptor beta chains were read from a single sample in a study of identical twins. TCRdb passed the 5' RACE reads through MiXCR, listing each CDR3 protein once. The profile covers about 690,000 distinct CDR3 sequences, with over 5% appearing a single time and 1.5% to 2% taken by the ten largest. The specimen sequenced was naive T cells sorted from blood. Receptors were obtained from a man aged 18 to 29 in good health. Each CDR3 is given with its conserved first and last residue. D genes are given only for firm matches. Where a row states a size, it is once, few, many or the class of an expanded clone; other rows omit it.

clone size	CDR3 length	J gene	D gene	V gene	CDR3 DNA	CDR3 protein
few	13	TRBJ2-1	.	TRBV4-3	TGCGCCAGCAGCCAAGACGTACTGTTCGTGCAGTTCTTC	CASSQDVLFVQFF
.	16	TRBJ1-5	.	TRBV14	TGTGCCAGCAGCCTAAAACAGGGACGTAGCAATCAGCCCCAGCATTTT	CASSLKQGRSNQPQHF
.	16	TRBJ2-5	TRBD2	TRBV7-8	TGTGCCAGCATCGGGGAGGGCGGACTACGCCGAGAGACCCAGTACTTC	CASIGEGGLRRETQYF
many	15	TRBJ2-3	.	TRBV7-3	TGTGCCAGCAGCTTAAGGACAGTGGGATCAGATACGCAGTATTTT	CASSLRTVGSDTQYF
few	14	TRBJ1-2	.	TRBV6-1	TGTGCCAGCAGTGGAGAAGGGCAGGGCTATGGCTACACCTTC	CASSGEGQGYGYTF
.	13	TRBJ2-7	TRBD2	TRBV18	TGTGCCAGCTCACCAGCGGGGGAATTCGAGCAGTACTTC	CASSPAGEFEQYF
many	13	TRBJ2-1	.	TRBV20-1	TGCAGTGCTAGACCGACTAGCTACAATGAGCAGTTCTTC	CSARPTSYNEQFF
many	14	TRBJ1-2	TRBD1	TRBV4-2	TGTGCCAGCAGCCAAGATCCCAGGGGGGATGGCTACACCTTC	CASSQDPRGDGYTF
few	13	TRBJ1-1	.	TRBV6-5	TGTGCCAGCAGTTACTCGGACAGTACTGAAGCTTTCTTT	CASSYSDSTEAFF
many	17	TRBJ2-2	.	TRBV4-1	TGCGCCAGCAGCTCTTCCGGCAGGGATCAGAACACCGGGGAGCTGTTTTTT	CASSSSGRDQNTGELFF
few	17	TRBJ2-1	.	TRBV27	TGTGCCAGCAGCCCTCCCCGCGACGGGGACTCCCACAATGAGCAGTTCTTC	CASSPPRDGDSHNEQFF
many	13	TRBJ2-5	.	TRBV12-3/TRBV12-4	TGTGCCAGCAGAGTTAGGGTTGGAGAGACCCAGTACTTC	CASRVRVGETQYF
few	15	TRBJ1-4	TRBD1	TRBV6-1	TGTGCCAGCAGTGCAACAGGGGGCCCTAATGAAAAACTGTTTTTT	CASSATGGPNEKLFF
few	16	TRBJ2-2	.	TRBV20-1	TGCAGTGCTAGAGAAGGAGGACAACAGGACACCGGGGAGCTGTTTTTT	CSAREGGQQDTGELFF
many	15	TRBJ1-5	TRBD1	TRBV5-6	TGTGCCAGCAGCAGCGGACAGGGGCGAAATCAGCCCCAGCATTTT	CASSSGQGRNQPQHF
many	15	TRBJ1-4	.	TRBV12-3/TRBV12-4	TGTGCCAGCAGTTCCTTTTCGGGACCCATGGAAAAACTGTTTTTT	CASSSFSGPMEKLFF
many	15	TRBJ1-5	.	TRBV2	TGTGCCAGCAAGGGGCCTAGTGTTGGCAATCAGCCCCAGCATTTT	CASKGPSVGNQPQHF
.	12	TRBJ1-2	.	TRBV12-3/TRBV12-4	TGTGCCAGCAGTTTGCGCCTGGGTGGCTACACCTTC	CASSLRLGGYTF
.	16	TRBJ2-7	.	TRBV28	TGTGCCAGCAGTTTTTTCCGGCTTGGGGAAACCTACGAGCAGTACTTC	CASSFFRLGETYEQYF
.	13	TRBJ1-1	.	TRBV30	TGTGCCTGGAGTGCCGCGGCGACCACTGAAGCTTTCTTT	CAWSAAATTEAFF
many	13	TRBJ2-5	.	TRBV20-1	TGCAGTGCTCCCCGGACAGCAGAAGAGACCCAGTACTTC	CSAPRTAEETQYF
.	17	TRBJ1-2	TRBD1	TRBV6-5	TGTGCCAGCAGTTACTCGTCGGGACAGGGGGCGAACTATGGCTACACCTTC	CASSYSSGQGANYGYTF
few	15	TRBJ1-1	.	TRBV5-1	TGCGCCAGCAGCGGGGCAGGGGCGCGTGTCACTGAAGCTTTCTTT	CASSGAGARVTEAFF
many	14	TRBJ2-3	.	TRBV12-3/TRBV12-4	TGTGCCAGCAGGACCGGGACATACACAGATACGCAGTATTTT	CASRTGTYTDTQYF
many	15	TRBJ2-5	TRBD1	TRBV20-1	TGCAGTGCTAGAAAGGACAGGGAGGCGGAGGAGACCCAGTACTTC	CSARKDREAEETQYF
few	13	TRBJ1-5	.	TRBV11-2	TGTGCCAGCAGCCGCGAACCCAATCAGCCCCAGCATTTT	CASSREPNQPQHF
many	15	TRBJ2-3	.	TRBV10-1	TGCGCCAGTTCGGACTACGCCTACGACACAGATACGCAGTATTTT	CASSDYAYDTDTQYF
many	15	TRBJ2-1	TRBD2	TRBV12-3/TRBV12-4	TGTGCCAGGTCCCTACCCGGGACTAGGAGGAATGAGCAGTTCTTC	CARSLPGTRRNEQFF
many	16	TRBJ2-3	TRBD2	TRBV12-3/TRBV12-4	TGTGCCAGCAGTTTACGAGCGGGGGGAAAGGACGATACGCAGTATTTT	CASSLRAGGKDDTQYF
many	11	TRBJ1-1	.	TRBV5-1	TGCGCCAGCAGCTCCACAGGGAATGCTTTCTTT	CASSSTGNAFF
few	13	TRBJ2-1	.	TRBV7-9	TGTGCCAGCAGCTTTTCGGAGAACAATGAGCAGTTCTTC	CASSFSENNEQFF
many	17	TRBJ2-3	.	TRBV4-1	TGCGCCAGCAGCCATCCCTCCCGGGGGGCGGACACAGATACGCAGTATTTT	CASSHPSRGADTDTQYF
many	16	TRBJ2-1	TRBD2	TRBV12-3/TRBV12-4	TGTGCCAGCAGAGATAGCGGGTCTCTATCCTACAATGAGCAGTTCTTC	CASRDSGSLSYNEQFF
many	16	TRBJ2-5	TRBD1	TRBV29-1	TGCAGCGTCACCCGAACGGACAGGGGATCTCAAGAGACCCAGTACTTC	CSVTRTDRGSQETQYF
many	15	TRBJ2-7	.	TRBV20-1	TGCAGTGTGAAAATGGGGCGGATACTCTCCTACGAGCAGTACTTC	CSVKMGRILSYEQYF
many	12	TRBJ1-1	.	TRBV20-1	TGCAGTGCTATTTCAGTGAACACTGAAGCTTTCTTT	CSAISVNTEAFF
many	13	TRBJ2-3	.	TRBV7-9	TGTGCCAGCAGGGCGGGAAACACAGATACGCAGTATTTT	CASRAGNTDTQYF
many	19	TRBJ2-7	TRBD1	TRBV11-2	TGTGCCAGCAGCTCGCCAGGGACAGGGGGAACTAGCGATCCCTACGAGCAGTACTTC	CASSSPGTGGTSDPYEQYF
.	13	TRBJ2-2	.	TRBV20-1	TGCAGTGCTACGAGGGAGGGGGCCGGGGAGCTGTTTTTT	CSATREGAGELFF
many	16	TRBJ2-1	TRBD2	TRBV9	TGTGCCAGCAGCGTAGGACTAGCGGATAGTTACAATGAGCAGTTCTTC	CASSVGLADSYNEQFF
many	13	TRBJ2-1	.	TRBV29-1	TGCAGCGTCGCCGGGGCCCCGGACGGTGAGCAGTTCTTC	CSVAGAPDGEQFF
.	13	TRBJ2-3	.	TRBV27	TGTGCCAGCAGTTTTTCAAGCTCAGATACGCAGTATTTT	CASSFSSSDTQYF
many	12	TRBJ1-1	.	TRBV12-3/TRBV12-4	TGTGCCAGCAGTTTAATTAGGGGGAGAGCTTTCTTT	CASSLIRGRAFF
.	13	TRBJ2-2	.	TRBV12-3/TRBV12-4	TGTGCCAGCAGTTTTTCGGCCACCGGGGAGCTGTTTTTT	CASSFSATGELFF
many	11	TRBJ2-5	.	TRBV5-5	TGTGCCAGCAGCTGGCGGGAGACCCAGTACTTC	CASSWRETQYF